The 31 T cell receptor beta chains in this list originate from one sample, sequenced in a study of shared clonotypes between healthy human individuals. The assay was immunoSEQ multiplex PCR, and TCRdb's table has in-frame clones only and misses some. The sample gives roughly 2.6 million clones, about 92% of which show up once; around 0.14% is in the top ten. The sample taken for sequencing was naive CD4+ T cells sorted from blood. As for subset: CD45RA+ positively selected. These receptors were taken from a man younger than 30 in good health.

The V and J genes are TRBV30 and TRBJ1-1; D may be TRBD1 (6 bases). The CDR3 is 13 amino acids. The germline gives CDR1 GTSNPN, CDR2 SVGIG (reference sequence). The V end was cut by 3 bases, the J end by 6 bases, with 14 bases between. CDR3 in amino acids: CAWREQGRAEAFF. The CDR3 nucleotides are TGTGCCTGGAGGGAACAGGGAAGGGCTGAAGCTTTCTTT.

Concerning this clone itself: The same CDR3 also results from other DNA sequences found in this sample. The chain has TRBV30 and TRBJ2-7; either TRBD1 or TRBD2 may supply D (5 bases each). Germline V CDR1 and CDR2: GTSNPN, SVGIG (reference sequence). The CDR3 has 14 residues. Trimming shortened V by 1 base and J by 0 bases, and 10 bases separated the two germline ends. CDR3 loop: CAWSGGGSSYEQYF. CDR3 DNA: TGTGCCTGGAGTGGTGGGGGAAGCTCCTACGAGCAGTACTTC.

This chain joins TRBV28 and TRBJ1-1, with a tentative D call TRBD1 (5 bases). This CDR3 spans 11 amino acids. Germline V gene data show CDR1 as MDHEN and CDR2 as SYDVKM. Trimming took 6 bases from V and 8 from J, leaving 10 bases between them. The chain's CDR3 is CASSSRQEAFF. The DNA for the CDR3 is TGTGCCAGCAGCTCCCGACAGGAAGCTTTCTTT. Filled out from reference TRBV28 and TRBJ1-1, the complete variable domain reads DVKVTQSSRYLVKRTGEKVFLECVQDMDHENMFWYRQDPGLGLRLIYFSYDVKMKEKGDIPEGYSVSREKKERFSLILESASTNQTSMYLCASSSRQEAFFGQGTRLTVV.

The rearrangement links TRBV25-1 to TRBJ1-2, with D hard to call. The CDR3 has 11 amino acids. Deletions cut 6 bases from V and 9 bases from J, with 11 bases between. CDR1 is MGHDK and CDR2 is SYGVNS in the germline V gene. CDR3 region: CASRRDESYTF. The CDR3 bases are TGTGCCAGCAGGAGAGATGAGAGCTACACCTTC.

The chain is built from TRBV10-3 and TRBJ2-5; D is perhaps TRBD2 (6 bases). Germline CDR1 reads ENHRY; CDR2 reads SYGVKD. V gave up 6 bases and J gave up 2 bases, with 13 bases separating them. The CDR3 runs to 14 residues. CDR3 sequence reads: CAIRGSGQQETQYF. Written as DNA, the CDR3 is TGTGCCATCAGGGGTAGCGGCCAACAAGAGACCCAGTACTTC.

The V call is TRBV2, the J call TRBJ1-5; possible D gene TRBD1, 6 bases. The CDR3 has 13 residues. Per the germline V gene, CDR1 is SNHLY and CDR2 is FYNNEI. V shed 7 bases and J shed 10 bases, with 17 bases lying between them. The CDR3 protein is CASTDDRSHPQHF. The CDR3 DNA is TGTGCCAGCACAGATGACAGGAGCCATCCCCAGCATTTT.

V usage is TRBV12-2 and J usage is TRBJ1-5; the table assigns TRBD1, which was not confirmed against the DNA. TRBV12-2 corresponds to a pseudogene. CDR3 size: 19 residues. In nucleotides, the CDR3 is TGTGCAAGTCGCTTAGCGCGGACACACAACGTGGAGAACAATCAGCCCCAGCATTTT. Translated: CASRLARTHNVENNQPQHF.

The sample holds one count of this clone. The identical CDR3 is also encoded by other nucleotide sequences in the sample. The V call is TRBV6-5, the J call TRBJ1-1; D gene ambiguous. CDR1 MNHEY and CDR2 SVGAGI come from the germline V gene. The V and J ends lost 6 bases and 0 bases respectively, with 11 bases between them. CDR3 size: 14 residues. CDR3 protein: CASRKQGMNTEAFF. The CDR3 DNA is TGTGCCAGCAGAAAACAAGGCATGAACACTGAAGCTTTCTTT.

This clone was detected once. V is TRBV19 and J is TRBJ1-4; the match to TRBD1 covers 8 bases. The CDR3 runs to 13 residues. Germline V gene data show CDR1 as LNHDA and CDR2 as SQIVND (reference sequence). Trimming at V came to 6 bases and at J to 10 bases, leaving 7 bases not matched to a gene. The DNA for the CDR3 is TGTGCCAGTAGGGACAGGGATATCGGAAAACTGTTTTTT. This encodes CASRDRDIGKLFF.

The V and J genes are TRBV5-1 and TRBJ2-5; D perhaps matches TRBD1 (5 bases). The CDR3 is 14 residues long. Germline-derived CDR1 and CDR2 are SGHRS and YFSETQ. Trimming shortened V by 2 bases and J by 0 bases, and 8 bases separated the two germline ends. The CDR3 coding sequence is TGCGCCAGCAGCTTTTACAGGAACCAAGAGACCCAGTACTTC. Translation gives CASSFYRNQETQYF.

V gene TRBV11-3 combines with J gene TRBJ2-3; 8 bases fit TRBD1. V trimming: 1 base; J trimming: 4 bases; junction bases outside the gene matches: 4. The CDR3 length is 15 residues. Germline V gives CDR1 SGHNT, CDR2 YENEEA. Here the CDR3 reads CASSLGQGAADTQYF. The CDR3 DNA reads TGTGCCAGCAGCTTAGGGCAGGGGGCGGCAGATACGCAGTATTTT.

V and J are TRBV2 and TRBJ1-1; D might be TRBD1 (5 bases). Germline V gives CDR1 SNHLY, CDR2 FYNNEI. Trimming shortened V by 3 bases and J by 6 bases, and 11 bases separated the two germline ends. CDR3 length equals 13 residues. The CDR3: CASSDQGWAEAFF. For the CDR3, the DNA is TGTGCCAGCAGTGACCAGGGATGGGCTGAAGCTTTCTTT.

This sequence joins TRBV18 and TRBJ1-4, with D perhaps TRBD1 (6 bases). Germline CDR1 KGHSH, CDR2 LQKENI. V was trimmed by 6 bases and J by 4 bases, leaving 15 bases between them. The CDR3 loop spans 15 amino acids. CDR3 DNA sequence: TGTGCCAGCTCCAAGACCGGGGGCGATAATGAAAAACTGTTTTTT. As protein: CASSKTGGDNEKLFF.

The chain employs TRBV5-1 and TRBJ1-1, with a weak D call TRBD1 (6 bases). Germline loops: CDR1 SGHRS, CDR2 YFSETQ. This CDR3 has 13 residues. The ends were cut back, 5 bases at V and 7 bases at J, with 15 bases in the middle. This chain's CDR3 is CASSSSQGNEAFF. Here the CDR3 DNA reads TGCGCCAGCAGTTCTAGCCAGGGGAATGAAGCTTTCTTT. The full variable domain, in which reference TRBV5-1 and TRBJ1-1 provide the parts outside the CDR3, is KAGVTQTPRYLIKTRGQQVTLSCSPISGHRSVSWYQQTPGQGLQFLFEYFSETQRNKGNFPGRFSGRQFSNSRSEMNVSTLELGDSALYLCASSSSQGNEAFFGQGTRLTVV.

The chain carries TRBV18 and TRBJ1-6; D is unresolved. CDR1 KGHSH and CDR2 LQKENI come from the germline V gene. The germline V and J ends were trimmed by 3 bases and 5 bases, with 17 bases remaining between them. This CDR3 has 17 residues. In DNA, the CDR3 is TGTGCCAGCTCACCCCTCAGTCTGACGGGAGATAATTCACCCCTCCACTTT. Translated, it gives CASSPLSLTGDNSPLHF.

The chain combines TRBV4-3 with TRBJ1-4; D ambiguous. Germline CDR1 and CDR2: LGHNA and YSLEER. Trimming removed 3 bases from V and 7 bases from J, with 15 bases in between. The CDR3 has 15 amino acids. CDR3 protein: CASSQTTSRTEKLFF. The DNA for the CDR3 is TGCGCCAGCAGCCAGACTACAAGTCGGACTGAAAAACTGTTTTTT.

The chain carries TRBV7-2 and TRBJ2-2; D might be TRBD2 (6 bases). The length of the CDR3 is 16 residues. The V end lost 1 base, the J end lost 2 bases, and 11 bases lay between the germline ends. The V gene's germline CDR1 is SGHTA and CDR2 FQGNSA. The CDR3 region has the DNA TGTGCCAGCAGCTTAGGCGGGGCTGAAAACACCGGGGAGCTGTTTTTT. It translates to CASSLGGAENTGELFF.

The chain combines TRBV2 with TRBJ2-7; D is perhaps TRBD1 (5 bases). The V and J ends lost 11 bases and 0 bases respectively, with 17 bases between them. The CDR3 spans 14 residues. In germline, CDR1 is SNHLY, CDR2 FYNNEI. The CDR3: CAQSSGPGSYEQYF. CDR3 DNA sequence: TGTGCCCAAAGCTCAGGGCCCGGCTCCTACGAGCAGTACTTC.

The chain links TRBV18 to TRBJ2-2, with 7 bases aligning to TRBD1. This CDR3 is built from 17 residues. The V gene's germline CDR1 is KGHSH and CDR2 LQKENI. J gave up 0 bases and V 3 bases, and 7 bases lay outside the gene matches. The CDR3 loop reads CASSPLLQGTNTGELFF. As DNA, the CDR3 is TGTGCCAGCTCACCGTTATTACAGGGGACGAACACCGGGGAGCTGTTTTTT. Full variable domain (remainder filled in from reference TRBV18 and TRBJ2-2): NAGVMQNPRHLVRRRGQEARLRCSPMKGHSHVYWYRQLPEEGLKFMVYLQKENIIDESGMPKERFSAEFPKEGPSILRIQQVVRGDSAAYFCASSPLLQGTNTGELFFGEGSRLTVL.

In regard to this clone: This same CDR3 is encoded by further DNA sequences in the sample. The chain links TRBV6-5 to TRBJ1-2; tentatively, D is TRBD1 (5 bases). Trimming removed 5 bases at V and 4 bases at J, with 5 bases between. CDR1 and CDR2 (germline): MNHEY, SVGAGI. The CDR3 has 11 amino acids. The CDR3, as DNA: TGTGCCAGCAGTCAGGGCTATGGCTACACCTTC. Amino acid sequence: CASSQGYGYTF.

The chain couples TRBV6-6 to TRBJ2-5; 10 nucleotides agree with TRBD1. Germline V gene sequence: CDR1 MNHNY, CDR2 SVGAGI (reference sequence). V was pared by 0 bases and J by 5 bases, with 3 bases of the junction left unmatched. The CDR3 runs 15 residues. The CDR3 DNA follows: TGTGCCAGCAGTTACTCAAGGACAGGGGGGGAGACCCAGTACTTC. Translation gives CASSYSRTGGETQYF.

This chain connects TRBV6-6 to TRBJ1-5; D is unresolved. The CDR3 consists of 15 residues. Germline-derived CDR1 and CDR2 are MNHNY and SVGAGI (reference sequence). V was shortened by 6 bases and J by 6 bases, with 18 bases between the two germline ends. Written as DNA, the CDR3 is TGTGCCAGCAGGACTCCGGCTATCGACGGTCAGCCCCAGCATTTT. It yields the protein CASRTPAIDGQPQHF.

The chain recombines TRBV18 with TRBJ2-2, with D perhaps TRBD2 (6 bases). V lost 5 bases and J lost 2, with 12 bases in between. The CDR3 contains 15 residues. Germline V gene lookup returns CDR1 KGHSH and CDR2 LQKENI. CDR3 in DNA: TGTGCCAGCTCATCGCGGGACTCAAACACCGGGGAGCTGTTTTTT. Its protein product is CASSSRDSNTGELFF.

The chain carries TRBV2 and TRBJ1-6; 7 positions match TRBD1. J lost 7 bases, V lost 5 bases, and 2 bases had no gene match. Germline V gives CDR1 SNHLY, CDR2 FYNNEI. This CDR3 is built from 13 residues. The CDR3 DNA follows: TGTGCCAGCAGTCGGGACAGCAATTCACCCCTCCACTTT. It specifies CASSRDSNSPLHF.

The rearrangement links TRBV5-6 to TRBJ2-5; the match to TRBD2 covers 9 bases. The CDR3 runs 15 residues. Trimming removed 2 bases from V and 9 bases from J; junction bases left unmatched: 11. Germline V gene lookup returns CDR1 SGHDT and CDR2 YYEEEE. The CDR3 spells CASSFKGSGGEAQYF. CDR3 bases: TGTGCCAGCAGCTTTAAGGGTAGCGGGGGTGAGGCCCAGTACTTC.

With regard to this clone: The sample holds other DNA sequences that translate to the same CDR3. The chain combines TRBV4-1 with TRBJ1-1; weak D call: TRBD1 (6 bases). The CDR3 is 14 amino acids. V lost 0 bases and J 2 bases, leaving 7 bases between the germline ends. CDR1 and CDR2 from the germline V gene are MGHRA and YSYEKL. The CDR3 is CASSQDRGNTEAFF. The DNA of the CDR3 is TGCGCCAGCAGCCAAGACAGGGGTAACACTGAAGCTTTCTTT.

This chain connects TRBV11-3 to TRBJ2-2; D remains unclear. This CDR3 has 14 residues. The V gene lost 5 bases and the J gene lost 2 bases, with 9 bases spanning the gap. Germline loops: CDR1 SGHNT, CDR2 YENEEA. The CDR3 nucleotides read TGTGCCAGCAGCCGCGACTCAAACACCGGGGAGCTGTTTTTT. Residues: CASSRDSNTGELFF.

The CDR3 sequence is CAWSALGGEVSPLHF. The CDR3 nucleotides are TGTGCCTGGAGTGCCTTAGGGGGCGAGGTTTCACCCCTCCACTTT. The gene calls are TRBV30 and TRBJ1-6; 7 bases are shared with TRBD1. With V trimmed by 1 base and J by 9 bases, 9 bases remained unmatched. CDR3 length equals 15 residues. Germline V gives CDR1 GTSNPN, CDR2 SVGIG (reference sequence).

V usage is TRBV30 and J usage is TRBJ2-5, with D tentatively TRBD2 (7 bases). This CDR3 contains 15 residues. Germline V gives CDR1 GTSNPN, CDR2 SVGIG (reference sequence). V was trimmed by 2 bases and J by 5 bases, leaving 18 bases between them. The CDR3 nucleotides are TGTGCCTGGAGTAGGGGGGGGCGAGTTGATGAGACCCAGTACTTC. Translated, it gives CAWSRGGRVDETQYF.

This chain links TRBV7-2 with TRBJ2-2; D is perhaps TRBD2 (5 bases). Trimming took 5 bases from V and 4 from J, leaving 11 bases between them. Germline CDR1 SGHTA, CDR2 FQGNSA. The CDR3 spans 14 residues. DNA for the CDR3: TGTGCCAGCAGCAGCAGAGGAGGCACCGGGGAGCTGTTTTTT. It translates to CASSSRGGTGELFF.

This chain uses TRBV4-3 with TRBJ2-2, with a possible D match to TRBD2 (6 bases). The length of the CDR3 is 16 residues. V lost 1 base, J lost 3 bases, and 12 bases lay in between. Germline V lookup: CDR1 LGHNA, CDR2 YSLEER. CDR3 nucleotides: TGCGCCAGCAGCCAAGGGGCTAGCGCCTACACCGGGGAGCTGTTTTTT. Translation: CASSQGASAYTGELFF.